This T cell receptor beta chain was retrieved from a study of OX40 agonist ivuxolimab in advanced cancers. Whole-study context: Participants averaged roughly 57 years of age (range roughly 20 to 90) and were around 80% male. A partial response was reached by three patients: one with hepatocellular carcinoma and two with cutaneous melanoma. General study results and limits: In the 0.1 to 3.0 mg/kg range, CD4+ and CD8+ blood T cells had expanded clonally by week 6.

Here immunoSEQ multiplex PCR was the method, and the copy in TCRdb shows in-frame clones only, minus some. The sample yields around 50,000 clones, over 70% seen once. The CDR3 has 13 amino acids. Per the germline V gene, CDR1 is SGHVS and CDR2 is FQNEAQ. J was trimmed by 5 bases and V by 5 bases; bases with no gene match: 4. In regard to this clone: Its antigen remains unknown.

The sequence was collected from an adult with an advanced solid tumor such as melanoma, head and neck, liver or kidney cancer. Material: CD4+ or CD8+ T cells sorted from blood, obtained in a trial of the OX40 agonist ivuxolimab. V and J are TRBV7-8 and TRBJ1-2; 8 bases line up with TRBD1. The CDR3: CASSVDRGYGYTF. Here the CDR3 DNA reads TGTGCCAGCAGCGTAGACAGGGGTTATGGCTACACCTTC.